The 17 T cell receptor beta chains listed next were all sequenced from one sample in a study of T cells in Graves' hyperthyroidism and ophthalmopathy. Template material for amplifying TCR beta CDR3 regions consisted of RNA transcripts. The study used the HTBI primer set for a first-round RT-PCR of the TCR CDR3. TCRdb analysed the multiplex PCR reads with MiXCR anew, one entry per CDR3 protein. The data hold 750,000 to 950,000 distinct CDR3 sequences, with over 35% observed a single time. The sequenced material came from blood. Every receptor here comes from a man between 18 and 35 years old with Graves' hyperthyroidism.

The chain carries TRBV7-9 and TRBJ2-3; D unresolved. The CDR3 spans 14 residues. The V and J ends lost 0 bases and 6 bases respectively, with 10 bases between them. CDR1 and CDR2 (germline): SEHNR, FQNEAQ (reference sequence). The DNA of the CDR3 is TGTGCCAGCAGCTTAGCGTTCCAGCTGGATACGCAGTATTTT. Encoded protein: CASSLAFQLDTQYF.

This clonotype was counted a few times. The chain couples TRBV12-3 or TRBV12-4 to TRBJ2-7, with TRBD2 identical over 9 bases. With V trimmed by 8 bases and J by 4 bases, 6 bases remained unmatched. CDR3 length equals 13 residues. This CDR3 reads CASGVAGGYEQYF. CDR3 DNA sequence: TGTGCCAGCGGAGTGGCGGGAGGGTACGAGCAGTACTTC.

Remarks on this clonotype: This CDR3 fails to terminate in the conserved phenylalanine or tryptophan, so it likely reflects a read error. The chain couples TRBV19 to TRBJ1-1, with 9 bases aligning to TRBD1. The CDR3 is 14 residues long. Trimming removed 6 bases from V and 5 bases from J; junction bases left unmatched: 7. The germline V gene has CDR1 LNHDA and CDR2 SQIVND (reference sequence). The CDR3: CASSDRGRGTEAFV. The CDR3 DNA is TGTGCCAGTAGCGACAGGGGGAGAGGGACTGAAGCTTTCGTT.

This chain joins TRBV7-6 and TRBJ2-7, with D uncertain. CDR3 length: 16 residues. In germline, CDR1 is SGHVS, CDR2 FNYEAQ. V lost 6 bases, J lost 4 bases, and 22 bases lay in between. In nucleotides, the CDR3 is TGTGCCAGCAGTTACGGTGGGATACCTCTTTCGTACGAGCAGTACTTC. Translation gives CASSYGGIPLSYEQYF.

The rearrangement links TRBV7-8 to TRBJ1-6; perhaps TRBD1 as D (6 bases). Germline V gene lookup returns CDR1 SGHVS and CDR2 FQNEAQ. The CDR3 has 14 residues. The germline V and J ends were trimmed by 6 bases and 15 bases, with 21 bases remaining between them. CDR3 coding DNA: TGTGCCAGCAGGCTAAACAGGGCCGGTGAGATCCTCCACTTT. Its translation: CASRLNRAGEILHF.

The chain uses TRBV20-1 and TRBJ2-5, with D unresolved. The CDR3 is 15 amino acids. Trimming stripped 6 bases from V and 0 bases from J, with 17 bases between. CDR1 and CDR2 (germline): DFQATT, SNEGSKA (reference sequence). The DNA for the CDR3 is TGCAGTGCCAGGAGACTTGGCCAGTACCAAGAGACCCAGTACTTC. Amino acid sequence: CSARRLGQYQETQYF.

A word on this clonotype: A read error may be the cause here, since a much bigger clone is one base away. The chain uses TRBV12-3 or TRBV12-4 and TRBJ1-3; D unclear. V lost 5 bases and J lost 7, with 12 bases in between. CDR3 size: 13 residues. The CDR3 reads CASSVRGRNTIYF. In DNA form, the CDR3 reads TGTGCCAGCAGTGTTCGGGGTAGGAACACCATATATTTT.

This chain links TRBV7-3 with TRBJ2-5, with D unresolved. The germline V and J ends were trimmed by 1 base and 7 bases, with 10 bases remaining between them. Germline V gene data show CDR1 as SGHTA and CDR2 as FQGTGA. This CDR3 region has 13 residues. CDR3 residues: CASSLNPLGTQYF. The CDR3 nucleotides read TGTGCCAGCAGCTTAAACCCTCTCGGGACCCAGTACTTC.

In regard to this clonotype: Mismatch with germline at one junction end may stem from a read error. This chain uses TRBV29-1 with TRBJ2-7, with TRBD2 matching over 10 bases. Germline V gene lookup returns CDR1 SQVTM and CDR2 ANQGSEA. This CDR3 spans 13 amino acids. This CDR3 is CSVEKLAGYEQHF. CDR3 sequence (DNA): TGCAGCGTTGAAAAACTAGCGGGATACGAGCAGCACTTC.

The rearrangement links TRBV7-2 to TRBJ2-2, with 10 bases aligning to TRBD2. The V segment lost 2 bases and the J segment 6 bases; nucleotides outside the gene matches: 3. Looked up from germline, CDR1 is SGHTA and CDR2 is FQGNSA. There are 15 residues in the CDR3. The CDR3 loop reads CASSLLAGEAGELFF. CDR3 DNA: TGTGCCAGCAGCTTACTAGCGGGAGAGGCCGGGGAGCTGTTTTTT.

A single count supports this clonotype. V is TRBV20-1 and J is TRBJ2-2; TRBD1 matches 7 bases. The CDR3 is made up of 16 amino acids. V shed 5 bases and J 0 bases; nucleotides not matched to a gene: 9. Germline lookup yields CDR1 DFQATT and CDR2 SNEGSKA (reference sequence). The chain's CDR3 is CSAPDRANTNTGELFF. The DNA for the CDR3 is TGCAGTGCTCCCGACAGGGCAAACACGAACACCGGGGAGCTGTTTTTT.

The J gene is TRBJ2-7, the V gene TRBV7-8; a weak D match, TRBD1 (5 bases). Germline V gives CDR1 SGHVS, CDR2 FQNEAQ. V shed 5 bases and J shed 3 bases, with 17 bases lying between them. CDR3 size: 15 residues. For the CDR3, the DNA is TGTGCCAGCAGCCAAGGACGACAGCAAGTCTACGAGCAGTACTTC. It specifies CASSQGRQQVYEQYF.

There are many counts of this clonotype. At one end, the junction sequence differs from germline, possibly due to a read error. The chain carries TRBV10-1 and TRBJ1-1; D not certain. This CDR3 spans 14 amino acids. Looked up from germline, CDR1 is WNHNN and CDR2 is SYGVQD (reference sequence). CDR3: CASSEGPVNAEAFF. CDR3 coding DNA: TGCGCCAGCAGTGAGGGACCCGTGAACGCTGAAGCTTTCTTT.

This clonotype was seen only a few times. The chain recombines TRBV7-3 with TRBJ2-2; 9 bases fit TRBD1. Germline values: CDR1 SGHTA, CDR2 FQGTGA. The CDR3 runs to 17 residues. Unmatched junction bases numbered 13, after V lost 7 bases and J lost 4 bases. The CDR3 coding sequence is TGTGCCAGCACCTATCCTCCGGTGACAGGGGGCACCGGGGAGCTGTTTTTT. This sequence encodes CASTYPPVTGGTGELFF.

This clonotype was found a few times. The rearrangement links TRBV7-9 to TRBJ1-3; maybe TRBD1 (5 bases). Trimming took 5 bases from V and 2 from J, leaving 13 bases between them. Germline assignment: CDR1 SEHNR and CDR2 FQNEAQ (reference sequence). This CDR3 region has 15 residues. Here the CDR3 reads CASSPPGITGNTIYF. The CDR3 coding sequence is TGTGCCAGCAGCCCCCCAGGGATTACTGGAAACACCATATATTTT.

This clonotype came up many times. The rearrangement uses TRBV5-1 and TRBJ1-6; D perhaps matches TRBD1 (6 bases). The V and J ends lost 4 bases and 7 bases respectively, with 9 bases between them. This CDR3 has 13 residues. Germline V lookup: CDR1 SGHRS, CDR2 YFSETQ. CDR3 sequence: CASSQDRNSPLHF. The DNA for the CDR3 is TGCGCCAGCAGCCAAGACAGGAATTCACCCCTCCACTTT.

Notes on this clonotype: The junction departs from the called germline gene at one end, perhaps through a read error. The chain uses TRBV7-2 and TRBJ2-7; possibly TRBD1 or TRBD2 for D (5 bases each). The CDR3 loop spans 14 amino acids. CDR1 and CDR2 (germline): SGHTA, FQGNSA. CDR3 sequence (DNA): TGTGCCAGCAGCTTCGGAAGGGACCTCTACGGGCAGTACTTC. It is translated as CASSFGRDLYGQYF.